The rows below give T cell receptor beta chains drawn from one sample of a study of blood T cell repertoires in COVID-19. Assay: immunoSEQ multiplex PCR; the TCRdb copy retains only in-frame clones and omits some. The table includes roughly 300,000 clones, approximately 88% detected once. Material: peripheral blood. The receptors shown here come from a man aged 18 to 30 with active or convalescent COVID-19. Both conserved end residues are part of each CDR3. A D gene is named only where the DNA matches it firmly. Rows may omit the clone size; those that give it use once, few, many or a size class.

clone_size: -
v_call: TRBV7-9
cdr3_length: 12
d_call: -
j_call: TRBJ2-5
cdr3_aa: CASSLAQGSQYF
cdr3_nt: TGTGCCAGCAGCTTAGCCCAGGGTTCCCAGTACTTC

clone_size: -
v_call: TRBV19
cdr3_length: 15
d_call: -
j_call: TRBJ2-3
cdr3_aa: CASRAQGRGADTQYF
cdr3_nt: TGTGCCAGTAGGGCACAGGGTCGGGGCGCAGATACGCAGTATTTT

clone_size: -
v_call: TRBV5-1
cdr3_length: 18
d_call: TRBD2
j_call: TRBJ2-2
cdr3_aa: CASSSGTSGGASTGELFF
cdr3_nt: TGCGCCAGCAGCTCCGGGACTAGCGGGGGGGCGAGCACCGGGGAGCTGTTTTTT

clone_size: few
v_call: TRBV9
cdr3_length: 16
d_call: -
j_call: TRBJ2-7
cdr3_aa: CASSVSETPSSYEQYF
cdr3_nt: TGTGCCAGCAGCGTCAGTGAGACTCCTAGCTCCTACGAGCAGTACTTC

clone_size: once
v_call: TRBV5-1
cdr3_length: 14
d_call: -
j_call: TRBJ2-1
cdr3_aa: CASSLNPVVNEQFF
cdr3_nt: TGCGCCAGCAGCTTGAATCCAGTGGTCAATGAGCAGTTCTTC

clone_size: -
v_call: TRBV7-2
cdr3_length: 17
d_call: TRBD2
j_call: TRBJ2-7
cdr3_aa: CASSPGLAGGDLEEQYF
cdr3_nt: TGTGCCAGCAGCCCCGGACTAGCGGGGGGCGATCTGGAGGAGCAGTACTTC

clone_size: -
v_call: TRBV6-5
cdr3_length: 13
d_call: -
j_call: TRBJ1-2
cdr3_aa: CATRLDTAYGYTF
cdr3_nt: TGTGCCACCCGATTAGACACGGCCTATGGCTACACCTTC

clone_size: once
v_call: TRBV2
cdr3_length: 12
d_call: -
j_call: TRBJ2-7
cdr3_aa: CASSRTAREQYF
cdr3_nt: TGTGCCAGCAGTCGGACAGCCCGCGAGCAGTACTTC

clone_size: -
v_call: TRBV5-1
cdr3_length: 13
d_call: TRBD1
j_call: TRBJ1-1
cdr3_aa: CASSLGQGAKAFF
cdr3_nt: TGCGCCAGCAGCCTCGGACAGGGGGCTAAAGCTTTCTTT

clone_size: -
v_call: TRBV7-6
cdr3_length: 17
d_call: -
j_call: TRBJ2-2
cdr3_aa: CASSLLRSQGSTGELFF
cdr3_nt: TGTGCCAGCAGCTTACTCCGGTCGCAGGGGAGCACCGGGGAGCTGTTTTTT

clone_size: few
v_call: TRBV4-2
cdr3_length: 14
d_call: TRBD1
j_call: TRBJ2-3
cdr3_aa: CASSQGDRADTQYF
cdr3_nt: TGTGCCAGCAGCCAAGGGGACAGGGCAGATACGCAGTATTTT

clone_size: -
v_call: TRBV11-2
cdr3_length: 14
d_call: TRBD2
j_call: TRBJ2-7
cdr3_aa: CASSLQLAGGEQYF
cdr3_nt: TGTGCCAGCAGCTTGCAACTAGCGGGGGGCGAGCAGTACTTC